This TCR beta chain came from a study of T cells in Graves' hyperthyroidism and ophthalmopathy. Study results and caveats: Ophthalmopathy, as predicted by the model, came a median 6.5 months after the prediction.

Trimming stripped 4 bases from V and 4 bases from J, with 20 bases between. This CDR3 spans 16 amino acids. The V gene's germline CDR1 is SGHTS and CDR2 YDEGEE. The CDR3 regions of TCR beta were amplified from RNA transcripts. TCR CDR3 underwent first-round RT-PCR with the HTBI primer set. MiXCR was run by TCRdb on the multiplex PCR reads, yielding one entry per CDR3 protein. The repertoire holds approximately 400,000 distinct CDR3 sequences, with about a fifth as singletons. With regard to this clonotype: Its antigen is unidentified.

The PBMCs were sourced from fresh peripheral blood (more than 8.5 ml). The rearrangement links TRBV5-8 to TRBJ1-2, with D unresolved. This receptor was identified in a man aged 18 to 30 with Graves' ophthalmopathy. The sequenced sample was blood. CDR3 in amino acids: CASSRPAGAGSYGYTF. Here the CDR3 DNA reads TGTGCCAGCAGCCGCCCCGCGGGTGCCGGGAGCTATGGCTACACCTTC.